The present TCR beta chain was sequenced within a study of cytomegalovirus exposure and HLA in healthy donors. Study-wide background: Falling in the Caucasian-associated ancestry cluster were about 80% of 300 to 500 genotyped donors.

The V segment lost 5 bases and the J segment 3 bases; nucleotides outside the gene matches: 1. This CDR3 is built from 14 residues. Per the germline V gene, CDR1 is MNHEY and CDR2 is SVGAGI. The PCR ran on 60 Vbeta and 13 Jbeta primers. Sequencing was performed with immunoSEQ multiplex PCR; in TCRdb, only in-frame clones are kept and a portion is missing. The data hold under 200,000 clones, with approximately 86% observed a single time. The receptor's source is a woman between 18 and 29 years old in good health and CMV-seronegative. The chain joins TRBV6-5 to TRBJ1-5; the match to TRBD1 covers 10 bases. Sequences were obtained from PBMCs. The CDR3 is CASSDRGPNQPQHF. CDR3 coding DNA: TGTGCCAGCAGTGACAGGGGGCCCAATCAGCCCCAGCATTTT.